These 21 T cell receptor beta chains share one sample of origin, sequenced in a study of OX40 agonist ivuxolimab in advanced cancers. Using immunoSEQ multiplex PCR, the repertoire was profiled, and TCRdb retains in-frame clones only, with some absent. The sample includes tens of thousands of clones, roughly 92% seen only once; the top ten take 2.5% to 3.5%. The source material was CD4+ or CD8+ T cells sorted from blood, sampled in a trial of the OX40 agonist ivuxolimab. These receptors were taken from an adult with an advanced solid tumor such as melanoma, head and neck, liver or kidney cancer.

This chain links TRBV4-1 with TRBJ2-7; TRBD2 aligns across 10 bases. CDR1 is MGHRA, CDR2 YSYEKL, per germline. Germline trimming cut 4 bases from V and 0 bases from J; bases unmatched to any gene: 6. The CDR3 length is 16 residues. DNA of the CDR3: TGCGCCAGCAGCCCTGGACTAGCGGCGTTCTCCTACGAGCAGTACTTC. Protein: CASSPGLAAFSYEQYF.

This chain links TRBV18 with TRBJ2-6; 8 bases match TRBD1. The junction had 5 bases not matched to a gene; V was cut back by 4 bases and J by 0 bases. The germline V gene has CDR1 KGHSH and CDR2 LQKENI. The length of the CDR3 is 17 residues. CDR3 residues: CASSRETGVSGANVLTF. The CDR3 DNA reads TGTGCCAGCTCACGGGAGACAGGGGTCTCTGGGGCCAACGTCCTGACTTTC.

The chain is built from TRBV5-1 and TRBJ2-7; D assignment may be TRBD1 or TRBD2 (6 bases each). Germline V CDR1 and CDR2: SGHRS, YFSETQ. The CDR3 runs to 14 residues. Trimming took 4 bases from V and 5 from J, leaving 16 bases between them. This CDR3 reads CASSTAGGLNEQYF. DNA for the CDR3: TGCGCCAGCAGCACCGCTGGGGGGCTGAACGAGCAGTACTTC.

The chain carries TRBV11-2 and TRBJ2-1; D unresolved. The CDR3 extends over 15 amino acids. The V end was cut by 5 bases, the J end by 2 bases, with 13 bases between. Germline V CDR1 and CDR2: SGHAT, FQNNGV. CDR3 amino acids: CASSPPVRAYNEQFF. CDR3 nucleotide sequence: TGTGCCAGCAGCCCCCCGGTCCGGGCCTACAATGAGCAGTTCTTC.

The chain combines TRBV7-2 with TRBJ1-6; D not resolved. The germline V gene encodes CDR1 SGHTA and CDR2 FQGNSA. Deletions cut 3 bases from V and 8 bases from J, with 2 bases between. The CDR3 extends over 11 amino acids. The CDR3 region has the DNA TGTGCCAGCAGCTTTGATTCACCCCTCCACTTT. Translating it yields CASSFDSPLHF.

The genes are TRBV25-1 and TRBJ1-1; D is unclear. Trimming shortened V by 6 bases and J by 4 bases, and 12 bases separated the two germline ends. This CDR3 is 13 amino acids long. Germline V gene data show CDR1 as MGHDK and CDR2 as SYGVNS. The CDR3 reads CASRSPLGTEAFF. The CDR3 DNA reads TGTGCCAGCAGGTCCCCTTTGGGCACTGAAGCTTTCTTT.

J is TRBJ1-5 and V is TRBV28, with a weak D call TRBD1 (5 bases). The V gene's germline CDR1 is MDHEN and CDR2 SYDVKM. With 2 bases removed from V and 5 bases from J, the gap between germline ends came to 13 bases. The CDR3 runs 15 residues. CDR3 region: CASSLTRAGDQPQHF. In DNA form, the CDR3 reads TGTGCCAGCAGTTTAACCAGGGCGGGCGATCAGCCCCAGCATTTT.

This clone came up once. The rearrangement links TRBV19 to TRBJ2-1, with 11 nucleotides matching TRBD2. The CDR3 is 16 residues long. After removal of 6 bases from V and 0 bases from J, the junction contained 4 bases not matched to a gene. CDR1 is LNHDA, CDR2 SQIVND, per germline (reference sequence). The CDR3 protein is CASRRTSGSSYNEQFF. The CDR3, as DNA: TGTGCCAGTAGACGAACTAGCGGGAGCTCCTACAATGAGCAGTTCTTC. Together with reference TRBV19 and TRBJ2-1, the CDR3 gives the full variable domain: DGGITQSPKYLFRKEGQNVTLSCEQNLNHDAMYWYRQDPGQGLRLIYYSQIVNDFQKGDIAEGYSVSREKKESFPLTVTSAQKNPTAFYLCASRRTSGSSYNEQFFGPGTRLTVL.

The chain couples TRBV18 to TRBJ1-1; maybe TRBD1 (6 bases). Trimming cost V 6 bases and J 1 base, with 12 bases left between them. This CDR3 has 14 residues. The V gene's germline CDR1 is KGHSH and CDR2 LQKENI. CDR3 region: CASSQQGTNTEAFF. In DNA form, the CDR3 reads TGTGCCAGCTCCCAACAGGGCACGAACACTGAAGCTTTCTTT.

This clone showed up just once. This chain joins TRBV28 and TRBJ2-7; 10 bases are a match to TRBD1. The CDR3 covers 16 residues. V gave up 1 base and J gave up 3 bases; unmatched junction bases: 6. The V gene's germline CDR1 is MDHEN and CDR2 SYDVKM. This CDR3 is CASSLSPGQGNYEQYF. In DNA, the CDR3 is TGTGCCAGCAGTTTATCCCCGGGACAGGGGAACTACGAGCAGTACTTC.

This rearrangement joins TRBV5-1 to TRBJ2-2; perhaps D is TRBD1 or TRBD2 (5 bases each). Germline V lookup: CDR1 SGHRS, CDR2 YFSETQ. CDR3 length: 15 residues. Trimming removed 4 bases from V and 7 bases from J, with 17 bases in between. The CDR3 nucleotides read TGCGCCAGCAGCCCAACGGGACCGGGAAGCGGGGAGCTGTTTTTT. Protein product: CASSPTGPGSGELFF.

The chain recombines TRBV6-1 with TRBJ1-6; D is uncertain. Trimming stripped 10 bases from V and 6 bases from J, with 16 bases between. This CDR3 region has 14 residues. CDR1 is MNHNS and CDR2 is SASEGT in the germline V gene. DNA of the CDR3: TGTGCCATTTCGACGTACTTTCTTAATTCACCCCTCCACTTT. This sequence encodes CAISTYFLNSPLHF.

The J gene is TRBJ2-2, the V gene TRBV5-1, with D hard to call. This CDR3 comprises 15 residues. The germline gives CDR1 SGHRS, CDR2 YFSETQ. The V gene lost 2 bases and the J gene lost 0 bases, with 8 bases spanning the gap. CDR3 loop: CASSLTVANTGELFF. CDR3 bases: TGCGCCAGCAGCTTAACAGTAGCGAACACCGGGGAGCTGTTTTTT.

The rearrangement joins TRBV7-2 to TRBJ1-1; 8 positions match TRBD1. J was trimmed by 8 bases and V by 5 bases; bases with no gene match: 7. The CDR3 is 13 amino acids. The V gene's germline CDR1 is SGHTA and CDR2 FQGNSA. This chain's CDR3 is CASSAIPGGEAFF. Written as DNA, the CDR3 is TGTGCCAGCAGCGCCATACCAGGGGGCGAAGCTTTCTTT.

The V gene is TRBV10-3, the J gene TRBJ2-7; D may match TRBD1 or TRBD2 (6 bases each). Trimming took 10 bases from V and 0 from J, leaving 13 bases between them. The CDR3 covers 13 residues. The V gene's germline CDR1 is ENHRY and CDR2 SYGVKD. The CDR3 sequence: CATQGLTSYEQYF. CDR3 nucleotides: TGTGCCACACAGGGACTGACCTCCTACGAGCAGTACTTC.

The rearrangement uses TRBV2 and TRBJ1-2, with D perhaps matching TRBD1 (5 bases). The V end was cut by 9 bases, the J end by 0 bases, with 14 bases between. The CDR3 runs 14 residues. Germline CDR1 SNHLY, CDR2 FYNNEI. The CDR3 bases are TGTGCCAGAGCCCCTGCAGGGACTAACTATGGCTACACCTTC. It is translated as CARAPAGTNYGYTF.

CDR3 sequence reads: CASSHGQINGYTF. The CDR3 bases are TGTGCCAGCAGCCACGGACAGATCAATGGCTACACCTTC. The rearrangement joins TRBV6-1 to TRBJ1-2; D may be TRBD1 (6 bases). The CDR3 runs to 13 residues. V dropped 6 bases and J dropped 6 bases, with 14 bases sitting between them. CDR1 and CDR2 from the germline V gene are MNHNS and SASEGT.

This clone occurred once. The V call is TRBV6-4, the J call TRBJ1-2; 8 bases are shared with TRBD1. Germline loops: CDR1 MRHNA, CDR2 SNTAGT. Trimming cost V 2 bases and J 4 bases; bases outside gene matches: 6. This CDR3 region has 15 residues. CDR3 DNA sequence: TGTGCCAGCAGTGACCCCAGACAGGGGAGCTATGGCTACACCTTC. Translation gives CASSDPRQGSYGYTF.

This chain links TRBV6-1 with TRBJ2-5; D unclear. This CDR3 has 14 amino acids. Trimming stripped 2 bases from V and 0 bases from J, with 7 bases between. Germline V lookup: CDR1 MNHNS, CDR2 SASEGT. The CDR3 region is CASSEKADQETQYF. The CDR3 DNA reads as TGTGCCAGCAGTGAAAAGGCAGACCAAGAGACCCAGTACTTC.

The chain carries TRBV7-8 and TRBJ1-5, with 7 nucleotides matching TRBD1. V lost 2 bases to trimming and J lost 4 bases; unmatched junction nucleotides: 5. Germline V gene data show CDR1 as SGHVS and CDR2 as FQNEAQ. This CDR3 spans 15 amino acids. In DNA, the CDR3 is TGTGCCAGCAGCTTATCCGGGACAGATAATCAGCCCCAGCATTTT. Translating gives CASSLSGTDNQPQHF.

This chain uses TRBV18 with TRBJ2-3; no clear D gene. V was cut by 3 bases and J by 0 bases, with 7 bases left in between. This CDR3 has 14 amino acids. Germline CDR1 is KGHSH and CDR2 is LQKENI. The CDR3 coding sequence is TGTGCCAGCTCACCGAGCCCCAGCACAGATACGCAGTATTTT. It is translated as CASSPSPSTDTQYF.